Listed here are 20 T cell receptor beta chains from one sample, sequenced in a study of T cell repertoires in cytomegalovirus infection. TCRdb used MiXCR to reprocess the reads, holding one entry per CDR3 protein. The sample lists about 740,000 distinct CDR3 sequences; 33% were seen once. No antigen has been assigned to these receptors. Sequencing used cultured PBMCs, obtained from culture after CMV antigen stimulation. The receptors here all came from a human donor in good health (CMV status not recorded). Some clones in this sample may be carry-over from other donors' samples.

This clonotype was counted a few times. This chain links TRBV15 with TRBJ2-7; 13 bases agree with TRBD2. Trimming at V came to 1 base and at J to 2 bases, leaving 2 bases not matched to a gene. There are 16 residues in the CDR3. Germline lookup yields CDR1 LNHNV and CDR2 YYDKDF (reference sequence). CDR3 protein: CATSRGTSGGTYEQYF. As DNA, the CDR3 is TGTGCCACCAGCAGAGGGACTAGCGGGGGTACCTACGAGCAGTACTTC.

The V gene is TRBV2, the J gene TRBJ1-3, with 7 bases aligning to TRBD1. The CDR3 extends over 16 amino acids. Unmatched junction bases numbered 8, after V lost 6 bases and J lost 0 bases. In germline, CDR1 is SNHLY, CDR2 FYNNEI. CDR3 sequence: CASSLQGSSSGNTIYF. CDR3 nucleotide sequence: TGTGCCAGCAGCCTACAGGGGTCGAGCTCTGGAAACACCATATATTTT.

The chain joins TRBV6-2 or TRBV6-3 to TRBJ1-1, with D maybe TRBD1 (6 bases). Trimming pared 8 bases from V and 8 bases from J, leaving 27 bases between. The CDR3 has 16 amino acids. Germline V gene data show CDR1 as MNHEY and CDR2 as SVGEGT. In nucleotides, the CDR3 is TGTGCCAGCCGACATAGGGAAAACAGGGCCGGGACGGAAGCTTTCTTT. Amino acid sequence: CASRHRENRAGTEAFF.

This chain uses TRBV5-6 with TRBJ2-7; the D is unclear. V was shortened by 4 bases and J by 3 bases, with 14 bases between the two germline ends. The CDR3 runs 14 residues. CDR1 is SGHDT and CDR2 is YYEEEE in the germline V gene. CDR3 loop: CASSMDRTGYEQYF. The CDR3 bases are TGTGCCAGCAGCATGGATCGGACGGGCTACGAGCAGTACTTC. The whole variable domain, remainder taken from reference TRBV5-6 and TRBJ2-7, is DAGVTQSPTHLIKTRGQQVTLRCSPKSGHDTVSWYQQALGQGPQFIFQYYEEEERQRGNFPDRFSGHQFPNYSSELNVNALLLGDSALYLCASSMDRTGYEQYFGPGTRLTVT.

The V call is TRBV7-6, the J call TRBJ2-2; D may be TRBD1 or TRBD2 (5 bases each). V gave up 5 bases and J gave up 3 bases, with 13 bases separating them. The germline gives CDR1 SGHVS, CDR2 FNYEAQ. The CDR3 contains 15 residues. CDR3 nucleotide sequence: TGTGCCAGCAGCGCCCGGGGCATGGACACCGGGGAGCTGTTTTTT. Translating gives CASSARGMDTGELFF.

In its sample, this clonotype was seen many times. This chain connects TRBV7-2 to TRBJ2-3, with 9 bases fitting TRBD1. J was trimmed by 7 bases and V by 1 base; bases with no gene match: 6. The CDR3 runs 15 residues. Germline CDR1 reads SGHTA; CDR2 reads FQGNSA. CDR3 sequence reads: CASSLVGTGTHTQYF. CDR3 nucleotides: TGTGCCAGCAGCTTAGTGGGGACAGGGACCCATACGCAGTATTTT.

CDR3 region: CASREGPAYEQYF. The CDR3 DNA reads as TGTGCCAGCAGGGAGGGTCCAGCCTACGAGCAGTACTTC. This sequence joins TRBV28 and TRBJ2-7; maybe TRBD2 (6 bases). Germline lookup yields CDR1 MDHEN and CDR2 SYDVKM. The CDR3 spans 13 residues. The V end was cut by 6 bases, the J end by 2 bases, with 11 bases between.

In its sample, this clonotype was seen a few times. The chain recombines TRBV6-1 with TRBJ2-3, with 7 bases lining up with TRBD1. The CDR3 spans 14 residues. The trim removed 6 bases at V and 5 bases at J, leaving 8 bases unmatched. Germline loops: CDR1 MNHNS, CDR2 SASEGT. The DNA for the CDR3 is TGTGCCAGCAGCTTAGACAGGGTAGGAGATACGCAGTATTTT. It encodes CASSLDRVGDTQYF.

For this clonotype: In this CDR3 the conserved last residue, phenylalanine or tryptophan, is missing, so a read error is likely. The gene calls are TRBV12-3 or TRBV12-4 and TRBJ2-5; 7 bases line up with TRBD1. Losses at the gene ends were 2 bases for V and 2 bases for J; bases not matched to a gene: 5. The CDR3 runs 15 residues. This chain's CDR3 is CASSLFSRGQETQYC. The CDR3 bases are TGTGCCAGCAGTTTATTCTCCAGGGGGCAAGAGACCCAGTACTGC.

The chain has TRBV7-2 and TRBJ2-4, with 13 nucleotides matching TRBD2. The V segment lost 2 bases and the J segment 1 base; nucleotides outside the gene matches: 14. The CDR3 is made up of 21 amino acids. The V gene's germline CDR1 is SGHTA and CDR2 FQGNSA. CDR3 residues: CASSLPRTSGSWFEAKNIQYF. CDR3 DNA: TGTGCCAGCAGCTTACCAAGGACTAGCGGGAGCTGGTTCGAGGCCAAAAACATTCAGTACTTC.

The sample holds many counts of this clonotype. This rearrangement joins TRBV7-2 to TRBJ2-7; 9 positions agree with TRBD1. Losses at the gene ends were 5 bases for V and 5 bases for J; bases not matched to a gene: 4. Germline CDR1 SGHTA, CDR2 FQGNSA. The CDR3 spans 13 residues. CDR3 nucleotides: TGTGCCAGCAGCCGGGACAGGGAAGACGAGCAGTACTTC. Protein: CASSRDREDEQYF.

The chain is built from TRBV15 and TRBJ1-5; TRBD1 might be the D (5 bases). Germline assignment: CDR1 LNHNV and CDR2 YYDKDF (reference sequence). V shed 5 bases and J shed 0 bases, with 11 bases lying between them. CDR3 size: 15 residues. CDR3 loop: CATSERGYSNQPQHF. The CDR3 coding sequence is TGTGCCACCAGCGAGAGGGGATATAGCAATCAGCCCCAGCATTTT.

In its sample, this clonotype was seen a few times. The CDR3 nucleotides read TGTGCCAGCAGCTCCGGGGGGGGTTTGAATACGCAGTATTTT. Protein product: CASSSGGGLNTQYF. This sequence joins TRBV7-2 and TRBJ2-3; 8 bases map to TRBD2. Germline V CDR1 and CDR2: SGHTA, FQGNSA. J was trimmed by 7 bases and V by 4 bases; bases with no gene match: 7. This CDR3 is built from 14 residues.

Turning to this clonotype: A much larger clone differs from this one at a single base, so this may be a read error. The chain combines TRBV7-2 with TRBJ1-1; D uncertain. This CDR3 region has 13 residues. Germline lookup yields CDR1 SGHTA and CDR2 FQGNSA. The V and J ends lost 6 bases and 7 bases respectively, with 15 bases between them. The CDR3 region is CASRRTGGCEAFF. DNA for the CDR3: TGTGCCAGCAGAAGAACGGGCGGTTGTGAAGCTTTCTTT.

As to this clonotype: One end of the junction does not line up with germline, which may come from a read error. CDR3 in amino acids: CSARGGSSYNKQFF. The CDR3 nucleotides read TGCAGTGCTAGGGGCGGGAGCTCCTACAATAAGCAGTTCTTC. The V call is TRBV20-1, the J call TRBJ2-1; 7 bases align to TRBD2. The CDR3 has 14 residues. Germline CDR1 is DFQATT and CDR2 is SNEGSKA (reference sequence).

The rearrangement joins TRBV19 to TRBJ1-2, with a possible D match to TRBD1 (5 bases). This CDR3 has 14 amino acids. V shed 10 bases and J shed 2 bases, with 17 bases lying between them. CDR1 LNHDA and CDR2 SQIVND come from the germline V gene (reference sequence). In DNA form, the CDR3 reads TGTGCCACCTCCCAGGGTGAGGGAAACTATGGCTACACCTTC. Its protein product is CATSQGEGNYGYTF.

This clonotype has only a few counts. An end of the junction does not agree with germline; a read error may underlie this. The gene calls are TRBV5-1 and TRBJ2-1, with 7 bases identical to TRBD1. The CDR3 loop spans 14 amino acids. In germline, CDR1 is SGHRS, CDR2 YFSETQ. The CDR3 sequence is CASSLGDRYNEQFF. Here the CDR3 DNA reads TGTGCCAGCAGCTTAGGGGACAGATACAATGAGCAGTTCTTC.

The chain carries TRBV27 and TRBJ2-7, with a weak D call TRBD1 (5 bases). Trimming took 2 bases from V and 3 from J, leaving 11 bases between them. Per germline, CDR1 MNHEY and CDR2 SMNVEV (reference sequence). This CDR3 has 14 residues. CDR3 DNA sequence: TGTGCCAGCAGTTTAGGCAGGGCCCGCTACGAGCAGTACTTC. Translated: CASSLGRARYEQYF.

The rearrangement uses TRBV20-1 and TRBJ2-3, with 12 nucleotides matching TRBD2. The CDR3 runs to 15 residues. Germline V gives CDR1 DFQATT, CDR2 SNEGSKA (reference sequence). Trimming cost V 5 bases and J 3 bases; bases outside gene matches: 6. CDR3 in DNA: TGCAGTGCTCCGCTAGCGGGGGGGCTTACAGATACGCAGTATTTT. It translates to CSAPLAGGLTDTQYF.

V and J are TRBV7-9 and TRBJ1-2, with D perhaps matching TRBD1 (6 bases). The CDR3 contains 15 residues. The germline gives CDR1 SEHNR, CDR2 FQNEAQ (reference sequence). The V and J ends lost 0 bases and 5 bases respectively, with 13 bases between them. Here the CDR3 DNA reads TGTGCCAGCAGCTTAGCGGCGGGGGCACAATATGGCTACACCTTC. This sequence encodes CASSLAAGAQYGYTF.